This T cell receptor (beta chain) was sequenced in a study of T cell clones after liver transplantation. Turning to the study itself: Timepoints were pre-transplant, pre-withdrawal, and after withdrawal was completed or failed.

Profiled with immunoSEQ multiplex PCR; TCRdb holds only in-frame clones, not every one. The data show around 19,000 clones, with 88% seen just once and 10% to 15% held by the top ten. Germline CDR1 is MNHEY and CDR2 is SVGAGI. V was shortened by 2 bases and J by 2 bases, with 7 bases between the two germline ends. This CDR3 is built from 13 residues. The rearrangement uses TRBV6-5 and TRBJ2-7, with D perhaps matching TRBD2 (5 bases). Sequences were derived from CD8+ T cells from blood, sampled before liver transplant. This sequence originates from a human donor who received a liver transplant. CDR3 nucleotides: TGTGCCAGCAGTTACCACGGGACCTACGAGCAGTACTTC. Translating gives CASSYHGTYEQYF.